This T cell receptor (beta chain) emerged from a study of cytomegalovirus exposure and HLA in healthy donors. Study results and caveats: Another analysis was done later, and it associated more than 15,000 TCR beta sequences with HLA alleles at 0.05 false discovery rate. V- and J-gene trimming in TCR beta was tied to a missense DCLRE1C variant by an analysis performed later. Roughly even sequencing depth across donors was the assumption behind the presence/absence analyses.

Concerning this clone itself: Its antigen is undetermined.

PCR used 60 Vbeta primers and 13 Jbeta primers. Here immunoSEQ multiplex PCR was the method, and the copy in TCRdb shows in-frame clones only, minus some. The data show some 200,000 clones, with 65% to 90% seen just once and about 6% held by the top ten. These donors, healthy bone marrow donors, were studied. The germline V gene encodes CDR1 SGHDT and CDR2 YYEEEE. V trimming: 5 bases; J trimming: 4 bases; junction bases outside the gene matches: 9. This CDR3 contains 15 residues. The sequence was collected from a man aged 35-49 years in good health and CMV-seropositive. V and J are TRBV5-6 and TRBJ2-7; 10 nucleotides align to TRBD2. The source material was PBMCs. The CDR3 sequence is CASSFRTSGTYEQYF. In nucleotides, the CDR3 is TGTGCCAGCAGTTTTCGGACTAGCGGTACTTACGAGCAGTACTTC.